The subject of this entry is one T cell receptor beta chain. One entry per CDR3 protein results from TCRdb running MiXCR on the 5' RACE reads. The table includes 53,000 or so distinct CDR3 sequences, around 24% detected once. The CDR3 is 16 residues long. V was clipped by 6 bases and J by 0 bases, with 14 bases between them. Germline loops: CDR1 MNHNY, CDR2 SVGAGI (reference sequence). The sequence was obtained from a female donor with breast cancer. The V gene is TRBV6-6, the J gene TRBJ2-2; D might be TRBD1 or TRBD2, each matching 5 bases. The material sequenced was tumor-infiltrating naive CD4+ T cells sorted from the breast tumor. The subset denotes: naive CD4+ T cells, CD4+CD45RA+CD25-. The CDR3 sequence is CASRGTDLANTGELFF. The CDR3 bases are TGTGCCAGCAGAGGGACGGACCTAGCGAACACCGGGGAGCTGTTTTTT.